Listed below are T cell receptor beta chains from one sample, sequenced in a study of regulatory T cells in long-lasting Graves disease. Via MiXCR, TCRdb re-called the multiplex PCR reads, giving one row per CDR3 protein. The repertoire holds fewer than 400,000 distinct CDR3 sequences, 20% seen once, with under 25% in the top ten. Sequencing was performed on peripheral blood mononuclear cells (PBMCs), taken when the disease was refractory, from a patient treated with antithyroid drugs. The receptors derive from a female donor with Graves disease. The CDR3 runs from the conserved cysteine through the conserved F or W. D genes are given only for firm matches. A row's size may be missing; if present it is once, few, many or a size class.

V gene	J gene	D gene	clone size	CDR3 protein	CDR3 DNA
TRBV29-1	TRBJ1-3	.	few	CSATTSGNTIYF	TGCAGCGCCACGACAAGTGGAAACACCATATATTTT
TRBV2	TRBJ2-7	.	many	CASSIGQVYEQYF	TGTGCCAGTAGTATTGGGCAGGTGTACGAGCAGTACTTC
TRBV25-1	TRBJ1-2	TRBD1	few	CASSETTYRGRNGYTF	TGTGCCAGCAGTGAGACCACTTACAGGGGGAGGAATGGCTACACCTTC
TRBV12-3/TRBV12-4	TRBJ2-2	.	.	CASSLVPSGTGELFF	TGTGCCAGCAGTTTAGTGCCGAGCGGGACCGGGGAGCTGTTTTTT
TRBV5-5	TRBJ2-7	.	few	CASSRSGSSSYEQYF	TGTGCCAGCAGCCGGAGCGGGTCAAGCTCCTACGAGCAGTACTTC
TRBV11-2	TRBJ1-2	TRBD1	many	CASTVPGQGLYGYTF	TGTGCCAGCACGGTCCCGGGACAGGGACTCTATGGCTACACCTTC
TRBV11-2	TRBJ2-2	TRBD1	few	CASSIRQGAGELFF	TGTGCCAGCAGCATAAGACAGGGGGCCGGGGAGCTGTTTTTT
TRBV27	TRBJ2-7	TRBD1	few	CASRMARDRGYEQYF	TGTGCCAGCAGAATGGCCCGGGACAGGGGCTACGAGCAGTACTTC
TRBV6-9	TRBJ1-1	.	many	CASSSGLVNTEAFF	TGTGCCAGCAGTTCCGGACTCGTGAACACTGAAGCTTTCTTT
TRBV5-1	TRBJ1-1	TRBD1	few	CASSLGGAGGGTEAFF	TGCGCCAGCAGCTTGGGAGGGGCAGGGGGCGGCACTGAAGCTTTCTTT
TRBV28	TRBJ2-3	TRBD2	.	CASSLGTRGTQYF	TGTGCCAGCAGTTTAGGGACTAGAGGTACGCAGTATTTT
TRBV6-2/TRBV6-3	TRBJ2-5	.	many	CASSYSSLIGTQYF	TGTGCCAGCAGTTACTCGTCGCTAATTGGGACCCAGTACTTC
TRBV30	TRBJ1-1	.	.	CAWSVLVNTEAFF	TGTGCCTGGAGTGTACTGGTGAACACTGAAGCTTTCTTT
TRBV27	TRBJ1-1	.	few	CASSSPRGVWTEAFF	TGTGCCAGCAGTTCTCCAAGGGGGGTGTGGACTGAAGCTTTCTTT
TRBV28	TRBJ2-1	.	.	CASSLPGNSYNEQFF	TGTGCCAGCAGCTTGCCGGGCAACTCCTACAATGAGCAGTTCTTC
TRBV11-1	TRBJ2-2	.	many	CASRLTRTGELFF	TGTGCCAGCAGGCTAACAAGGACCGGGGAGCTGTTTTTT
TRBV2	TRBJ2-5	.	many	CASSVRARETQYF	TGTGCCAGCAGTGTTCGTGCGCGAGAGACCCAGTACTTC
TRBV20-1	TRBJ1-1	.	few	CSARDSREAFF	TGCAGTGCTAGAGATAGCAGGGAAGCTTTCTTT
TRBV13	TRBJ2-5	TRBD2	many	CASSHGNGLAEGDTQYF	TGTGCCAGCAGCCACGGAAACGGACTAGCTGAAGGGGATACCCAGTACTTC
TRBV6-1	TRBJ1-1	TRBD1	few	CASSQQGKLNTEAFF	TGTGCCAGCAGTCAACAGGGGAAACTGAACACTGAAGCTTTCTTT
TRBV24-1	TRBJ1-5	.	.	CATSDLGPNQPQHF	TGTGCCACCAGTGATTTAGGGCCAAATCAGCCCCAGCATTTT
TRBV6-1	TRBJ2-6	TRBD1	many	CASSRDRGRSGANVLTF	TGTGCCAGCAGTCGGGACAGGGGGCGTTCCGGGGCCAACGTCCTGACTTTC
TRBV9	TRBJ2-7	.	.	CASSGAGAPDEQYF	TGTGCCAGCAGCGGGGCGGGGGCCCCGGACGAGCAGTACTTC
TRBV29-1	TRBJ2-5	.	.	CSAEGGSTQYF	TGCAGCGCCGAAGGGGGATCCACCCAGTACTTC
TRBV6-1	TRBJ1-2	.	.	CASSRSGGTYGYTF	TGTGCCAGCAGCCGATCAGGAGGAACGTATGGCTACACCTTC
TRBV20-1	TRBJ2-1	TRBD2	.	CSAQSGASGSYEQFF	TGCAGTGCCCAATCAGGGGCTAGCGGGAGTTATGAGCAGTTCTTC
TRBV20-1	TRBJ2-7	.	.	CSATRDPTYEQYF	TGCAGTGCTACAAGGGACCCAACCTACGAGCAGTACTTC
TRBV7-9	TRBJ2-7	.	.	CASSLEGSTGNEQYF	TGTGCCAGCAGCTTAGAGGGCAGTACAGGGAACGAGCAGTACTTC
TRBV20-1	TRBJ2-7	.	few	CSARKSLYEQYF	TGCAGTGCTAGAAAGTCCCTCTACGAGCAGTACTTC
TRBV20-1	TRBJ2-5	TRBD1	many	CSASDRGTQYF	TGCAGTGCAAGCGACAGGGGGACCCAGTACTTC
TRBV20-1	TRBJ2-7	TRBD2	.	CSARDLLASGRTYEQYF	TGCAGTGCTAGAGATCTTTTGGCTAGCGGGAGAACCTACGAGCAGTACTTC
TRBV19	TRBJ1-5	TRBD1	many	CASSGTVGNQPQHF	TGTGCCAGTAGTGGGACAGTGGGCAATCAGCCCCAGCATTTT
TRBV9	TRBJ2-5	TRBD1	many	CASSVEGQVVGTQYF	TGTGCCAGCAGCGTAGAAGGACAGGTGGTCGGGACCCAGTACTTC
TRBV6-2/TRBV6-3	TRBJ1-1	.	few	CASSYPGGGATEAFF	TGTGCCAGCAGTTACCCGGGCGGAGGAGCCACTGAAGCTTTCTTT
TRBV28	TRBJ1-1	.	many	CASSYPMGREAFF	TGTGCCAGCAGTTACCCGATGGGAAGAGAAGCTTTCTTT
TRBV18	TRBJ2-7	.	.	CASSPTPGQNSYEQYF	TGTGCCAGCTCACCCACCCCGGGACAAAACTCCTACGAGCAGTACTTC
TRBV10-2	TRBJ1-5	.	.	CASSESTLGQPQHF	TGCGCCAGCAGTGAGTCGACACTGGGTCAGCCCCAGCATTTT
TRBV6-1	TRBJ1-1	.	few	CATVDRSVRDEAFF	TGTGCCACCGTGGACAGAAGTGTAAGGGATGAAGCTTTCTTT
TRBV4-2	TRBJ1-1	.	.	CASSQVWGDTEAFF	TGTGCCAGCAGCCAAGTGTGGGGAGACACTGAAGCTTTCTTT
TRBV28	TRBJ2-7	.	many	CASSTREFYEQYF	TGTGCCAGCAGTACCCGGGAGTTCTACGAGCAGTACTTC
TRBV12-3/TRBV12-4	TRBJ2-7	TRBD1	many	CASSPRQGRAYEQYF	TGTGCCAGCAGTCCGCGACAGGGGAGAGCCTACGAGCAGTACTTC
TRBV29-1	TRBJ2-7	.	few	CSVAHRDSRGEQYF	TGCAGCGTTGCGCACCGGGACTCGAGGGGCGAGCAGTACTTC
TRBV7-2	TRBJ1-1	.	many	CASSFSRDRTEAFF	TGTGCCAGCAGCTTTAGCAGGGATAGAACTGAAGCTTTCTTT
TRBV6-1	TRBJ2-5	TRBD1	many	CARGQGGETQYF	TGTGCCAGGGGACAGGGGGGAGAGACCCAGTACTTC
TRBV20-1	TRBJ1-1	.	many	CSAYDSLNTEAFF	TGCAGTGCCTATGACAGCCTGAACACTGAAGCTTTCTTT